The sequence of this T cell receptor beta chain was determined in a study of T cell changes during pregnancy in multiple sclerosis. The repertoire was sequenced with immunoSEQ multiplex PCR; TCRdb's copy has only in-frame clones and lacks some. Seen here are fewer than 75,000 clones, roughly nine tenths observed once, and the top ten hold 1.4%. Germline CDR1 SQVTM, CDR2 ANQGSEA. Trimming removed 4 bases from V and 3 bases from J; junction bases left unmatched: 9. The CDR3 loop spans 15 amino acids. This chain uses TRBV29-1 with TRBJ2-7, with TRBD2 identical over 10 bases. The starting material was peripheral blood, obtained in the second trimester of pregnancy. This receptor was taken from a female donor with multiple sclerosis, enrolled in a pregnancy study. CDR3 protein: CSVVDASSGGYEQYF. The CDR3 DNA reads TGCAGCGTTGTGGACGCGTCTAGCGGGGGCTACGAGCAGTACTTC.